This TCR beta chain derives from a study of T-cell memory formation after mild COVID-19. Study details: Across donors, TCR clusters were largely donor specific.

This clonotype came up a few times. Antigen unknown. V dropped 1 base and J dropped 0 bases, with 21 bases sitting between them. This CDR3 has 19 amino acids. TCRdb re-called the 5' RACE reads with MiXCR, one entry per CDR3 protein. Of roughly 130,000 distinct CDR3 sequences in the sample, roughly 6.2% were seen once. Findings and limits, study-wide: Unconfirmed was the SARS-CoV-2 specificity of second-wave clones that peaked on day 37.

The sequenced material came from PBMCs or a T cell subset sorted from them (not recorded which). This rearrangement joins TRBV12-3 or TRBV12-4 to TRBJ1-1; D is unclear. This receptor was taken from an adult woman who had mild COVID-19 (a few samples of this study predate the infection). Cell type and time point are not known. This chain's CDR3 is CASSLVSRGFRAMNTEAFF. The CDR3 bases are TGTGCCAGCAGTTTAGTGTCCCGAGGGTTTCGGGCAATGAACACTGAAGCTTTCTTT.